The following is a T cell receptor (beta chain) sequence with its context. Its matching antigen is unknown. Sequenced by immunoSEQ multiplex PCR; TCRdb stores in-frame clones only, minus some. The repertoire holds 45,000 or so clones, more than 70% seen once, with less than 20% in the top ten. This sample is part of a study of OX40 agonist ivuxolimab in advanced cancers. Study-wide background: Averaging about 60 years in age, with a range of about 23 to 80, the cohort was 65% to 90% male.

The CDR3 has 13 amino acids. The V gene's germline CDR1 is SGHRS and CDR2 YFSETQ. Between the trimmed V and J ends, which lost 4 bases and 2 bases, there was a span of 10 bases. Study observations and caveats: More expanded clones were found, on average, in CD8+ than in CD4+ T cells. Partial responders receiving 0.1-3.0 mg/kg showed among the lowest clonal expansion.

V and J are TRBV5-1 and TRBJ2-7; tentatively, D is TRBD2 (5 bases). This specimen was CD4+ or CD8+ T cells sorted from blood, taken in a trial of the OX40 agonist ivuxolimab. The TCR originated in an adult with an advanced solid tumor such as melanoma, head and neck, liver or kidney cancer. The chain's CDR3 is CASSPGKTYEQYF. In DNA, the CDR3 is TGCGCCAGCAGCCCGGGGAAGACCTACGAGCAGTACTTC.